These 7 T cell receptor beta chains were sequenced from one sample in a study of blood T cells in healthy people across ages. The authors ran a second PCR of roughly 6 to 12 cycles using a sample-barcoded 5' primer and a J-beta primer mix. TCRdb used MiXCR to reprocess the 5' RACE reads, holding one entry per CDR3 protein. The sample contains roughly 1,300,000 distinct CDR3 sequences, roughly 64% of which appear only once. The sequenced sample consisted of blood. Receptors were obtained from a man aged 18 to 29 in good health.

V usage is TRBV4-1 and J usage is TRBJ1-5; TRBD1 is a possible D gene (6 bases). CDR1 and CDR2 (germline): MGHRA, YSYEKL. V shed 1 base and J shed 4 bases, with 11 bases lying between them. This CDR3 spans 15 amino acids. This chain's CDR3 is CASSQVGQPNQPQHF. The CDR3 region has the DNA TGCGCCAGCAGCCAAGTAGGACAGCCGAATCAGCCCCAGCATTTT.

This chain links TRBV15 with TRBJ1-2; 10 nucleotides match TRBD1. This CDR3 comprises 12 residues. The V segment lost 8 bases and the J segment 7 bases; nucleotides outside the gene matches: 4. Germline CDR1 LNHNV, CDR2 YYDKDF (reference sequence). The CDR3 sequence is CATPTGGRGYTF. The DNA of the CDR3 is TGTGCCACCCCGACAGGGGGCCGTGGCTACACCTTC.

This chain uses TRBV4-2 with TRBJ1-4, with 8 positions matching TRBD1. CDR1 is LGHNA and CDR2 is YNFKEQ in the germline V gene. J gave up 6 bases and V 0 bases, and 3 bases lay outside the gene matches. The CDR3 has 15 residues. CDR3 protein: CASSQDPGGDEKLFF. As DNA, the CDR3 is TGTGCCAGCAGCCAAGACCCAGGGGGCGATGAAAAACTGTTTTTT.

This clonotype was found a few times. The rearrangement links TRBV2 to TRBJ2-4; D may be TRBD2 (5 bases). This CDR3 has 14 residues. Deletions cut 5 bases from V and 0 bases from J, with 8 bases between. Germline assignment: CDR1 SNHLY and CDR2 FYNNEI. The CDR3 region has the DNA TGTGCCAGCAGTAGGAGCGGAGCCAAAAACATTCAGTACTTC. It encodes CASSRSGAKNIQYF.

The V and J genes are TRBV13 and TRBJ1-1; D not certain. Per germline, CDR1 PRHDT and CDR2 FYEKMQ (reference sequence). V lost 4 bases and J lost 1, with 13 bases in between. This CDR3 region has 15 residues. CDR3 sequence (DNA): TGTGCCAGCAGCTCCCCCGGGGAGAAGAACACTGAAGCTTTCTTT. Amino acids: CASSSPGEKNTEAFF.

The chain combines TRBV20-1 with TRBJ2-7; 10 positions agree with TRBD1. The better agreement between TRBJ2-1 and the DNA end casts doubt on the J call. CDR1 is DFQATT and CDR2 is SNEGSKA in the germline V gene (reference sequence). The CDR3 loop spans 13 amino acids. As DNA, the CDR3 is TGCAGTGCTTGGGACAGGGGTTGGTATGAGCAGTTCTTC. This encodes CSAWDRGWYEQFF.

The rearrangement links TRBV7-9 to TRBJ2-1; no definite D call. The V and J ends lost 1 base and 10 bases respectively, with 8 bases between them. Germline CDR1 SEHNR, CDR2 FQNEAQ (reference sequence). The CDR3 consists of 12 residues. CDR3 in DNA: TGTGCCAGCAGCTTAGAGGTCCACGAGCAGTTCTTC. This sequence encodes CASSLEVHEQFF.